This T cell receptor beta chain came from a study of T cells in Graves' hyperthyroidism and ophthalmopathy. Patients affected by ophthalmopathy presented a Clinical Activity Score of at least 3, a NOSPECS grade of at least 4, and disease duration below 3 months. The investigators amplified TCR beta CDR3 regions from RNA transcripts. Initially, a first-round RT-PCR of the TCR CDR3 employed the HTBI primer set. TCRdb called the multiplex PCR reads again in MiXCR, with one record for every CDR3 protein. Among around 370,000 distinct CDR3 sequences listed, roughly 18% were seen once. The receptor was isolated from a man between 18 and 29 years old with Graves' ophthalmopathy. The sequenced sample was blood.

The CDR3 protein is CASTPGQGIHEQYF. The CDR3 DNA follows: TGTGCCAGCACCCCCGGGCAGGGTATCCACGAGCAGTACTTC. This chain joins TRBV6-4 and TRBJ2-7, with D maybe TRBD1 (5 bases). The length of the CDR3 is 14 residues. V lost 7 bases and J 5 bases, leaving 18 bases between the germline ends. Germline V gives CDR1 MRHNA, CDR2 SNTAGT.